This is a list of T cell receptor beta chains from one sample in a study of cytomegalovirus exposure and HLA in healthy donors. Method: immunoSEQ multiplex PCR; TCRdb's copy keeps in-frame clones and lacks some. The top ten clones hold approximately 1.5% of a sample with approximately 200,000 clones, 79% of them seen once. Sequenced: PBMCs. The receptors were gathered from a girl aged 5-17 years in good health and CMV-seropositive. Both conserved end residues are part of each CDR3. The D gene is left open where the match is weak. Clone sizes are given selectively: once, few, many, or a class where the clone is expanded.

V gene	D gene	clone size	J gene	CDR3 protein	CDR3 DNA
TRBV7-2	NA	NA	TRBJ2-3	CASSLVGRSTDTQYF	TGTGCCAGCAGCTTAGTTGGCAGAAGCACAGATACGCAGTATTTT
TRBV4-3	NA	NA	TRBJ1-2	CASSQDGARGYGYTF	TGCGCCAGCAGCCAAGATGGGGCCAGGGGATATGGCTACACCTTC
TRBV7-2	NA	NA	TRBJ1-2	CASSLGQEDTF	TGTGCCAGCAGCTTGGGCCAGGAAGACACCTTC
TRBV4-3	NA	NA	TRBJ2-7	CASSQEVTGIYYEQYF	TGCGCCAGCAGCCAAGAGGTCACAGGGATTTACTACGAGCAGTACTTC
TRBV9	NA	NA	TRBJ1-2	CASSAGTVYGYTF	TGTGCCAGCAGTGCCGGGACTGTCTATGGCTACACCTTC
TRBV11-3	TRBD2	NA	TRBJ2-1	CASSYGTSGGSSNEQFF	TGTGCCAGCAGCTACGGGACTAGCGGGGGGAGTAGCAATGAGCAGTTCTTC
TRBV18	TRBD1	NA	TRBJ1-1	CASSTQGPTGVTEAFF	TGTGCCAGCTCTACCCAAGGGCCCACAGGGGTCACTGAAGCTTTCTTT
TRBV19	TRBD1	NA	TRBJ1-2	CASSILTGTGSYGYTF	TGTGCCAGTAGTATTCTCACCGGGACAGGATCTTATGGCTACACCTTC
TRBV7-2	NA	NA	TRBJ2-5	CASSLVSLQETQYF	TGTGCCAGCAGCTTAGTTTCGCTACAAGAGACCCAGTACTTC
TRBV19	NA	NA	TRBJ1-2	CASSIATESGGYTF	TGTGCCAGTAGTATAGCAACGGAATCGGGAGGCTACACCTTC
TRBV27	TRBD1	once	TRBJ1-6	CASSLYRGYNSPLHF	TGTGCCAGCAGTTTATACAGGGGGTATAATTCACCCCTCCACTTT
TRBV19	TRBD1	NA	TRBJ2-5	CASRARDRGSQETQYF	TGTGCCAGTAGAGCCCGGGACAGGGGTTCTCAAGAGACCCAGTACTTC
TRBV10-3	TRBD2	NA	TRBJ2-3	CAINGLGGGETDTQYF	TGTGCCATCAACGGTCTGGGCGGGGGGGAAACAGATACGCAGTATTTT